This T cell receptor (beta chain) was retrieved from a study of cytomegalovirus exposure and HLA in healthy donors (dated by TCRdb to the late 2010s). With regard to the full study: An earlier analysis of several hundred of the donors reported about 260 Gb of sequence data and 95 million to 120 million unique TCR beta sequences obtained from about 200 million T cells. Approximately 330 gigabases of sequencing data and 75 million to 85 million unique TCR sequences made up an early release that covered 500 to 700 HLA-typed donors. Among the roughly 400 genotyped donors, around 81% belonged to the genetic ancestry cluster associated with self-reported Caucasian donors. The study aimed to test whether signatures of past pathogen exposure could be identified by cataloging public T cell receptors. Using immunosequencing, the study profiled T cell repertoires from 550 to 750 subjects and related those repertoires to cytomegalovirus serostatus. In addition to the first cohort of 666 subjects, a separate validation cohort of 120 different subjects was used. High-throughput TCR immunosequencing, statistical association of individual TCRs with disease status, and machine learning were combined to predict cytomegalovirus infection status. To study patterns of TCR occurrence, a later analysis re-analyzed previously published TCR beta repertoires from 550 to 800 donors and added high-resolution HLA genotyping. In the later analysis, no new phenotypic data were used to find candidate immune exposures; instead, reliance was placed on TCR beta sequences and their occurrence across donors. An earlier analysis of 587 of the donors used high-throughput TCR beta sequencing to judge whether each TCR beta V gene segment behaved as functional or pseudogenic. Donor age, sex, ethnicity and CMV serostatus were collected together with the repertoire data. Genome-wide SNP genotypes for about 65% of the 666 donors were used in a later genetic analysis, which treated that subset as a discovery cohort. Every discovery cohort repertoire had been produced on one sequencing platform. HLA typing covered class I and class II loci at four-digit resolution. The number of donors typed differed by locus, with about 620-630 for A, B, C, DRB1 and DQB1, about 500 for DQA1, 606 for DPA1, and 472 for DPB1. A handful of DR-DQ haplotypes were handled as single units for association and clustering because linkage in the cohort was strong. Among about 400 genotyped donors of the cohort, an average of around 250,000 unique TCR beta nucleotide sequences was sequenced per donor, of which about 18% were non-productive.

The cohort consisted of 600 or so healthy bone marrow donors. All cohort members were sampled while nominally healthy, although unrecorded immune exposures were likely present. The donor tested CMV seronegative, placing the donor among the roughly 340 seronegative members of the cohort. A peripheral blood sample was provided by each donor, and peripheral blood mononuclear cells were used for TCR beta sequencing. The Qiagen DNeasy Blood Extraction Kit was used to extract genomic DNA from the blood cell samples. Library generation was performed with the immunoSEQ multiplex PCR assay. For the multiplex PCR, a mixture combining 60 forward primers for TCR Vbeta segments and 13 reverse primers for TCR Jbeta segments was used. Amplification of the CDR3 region of rearranged TCR beta genes was performed with a multiplex PCR assay on genomic DNA. Amplified TCR beta libraries were sequenced as 87-base-pair reads on the Illumina HiSeq System. As for the original processing: In a later analysis, tens of millions of unique TCR beta chains were counted across the 500 to 850 repertoires, and roughly 11 million of these chains were shared by at least two donors. To remove PCR and sequencing errors, raw reads were error-corrected and collapsed into unique sequences using a nearest-neighbor algorithm that merged closely related sequences. CDR3 sequences were aligned to IMGT reference sequences to assign V, D and J gene segments. For a sequence to be retained, a match of at least six nucleotides was required to both a V gene segment and a J gene segment. Rearrangements were classified as productive when the CDR3 lacked stop codons and remained in frame with V and J, and all other rearrangements were classified as non-productive. Following IMGT convention, CDR3 was defined as the stretch from the second conserved V-encoded cysteine to the conserved J-encoded phenylalanine. The earlier analysis of some 580 of the donors excluded any sequence lacking an unambiguous match to a single V gene segment. An earlier analysis of 500 to 700 of the donors classified V segments as functional when productive rearrangements were above 56.7% and as segregating when the standard deviation between donors was above 5%. To diagnose cytomegalovirus status from the catalog of TCR beta chain sequences, a statistical classification framework was built. V and J gene assignment, in a later analysis, came from comparing TCR nucleotide sequences with IMGT/GENE-DB human TR gene sequences. In a later analysis, CDR3 sequences and most-parsimonious VDJ recombination scenarios were assigned using the TCRdist pipeline. In a later analysis, each TCR beta chain was defined by its CDR3 amino acid sequence together with its V-gene family, and reads lacking a unique V-gene family were excluded. A later analysis removed nearly 600 highly shared, low-generation-probability nucleotide sequences to deal with suspected cross-contamination and a sequencing artifact. For each public chain, a later analysis derived a clonal expansion index from normalized ranks of inferred template counts within each repertoire. In a later analysis, generation probabilities were computed with a VDJ recombination model fitted to out-of-frame rearrangements, and the resulting probabilities were checked against IGoR. In a later analysis, hypergeometric tests were used to score TCR-TCR, TCR-HLA and TCR-CMV co-occurrence, with a repertoire-size bias correction applied to TCR pairs. False discovery rates were estimated in a later analysis by permuting HLA or CMV assignments 20 times. In a later analysis, co-occurring TCRs were grouped using DBSCAN, with TCRdist sequence similarity added in when clustering inside HLA-allele-positive subsets. Repertoires with fewer than 30,000 or more than 120,000 public chains, plus five repertoires with anomalous nucleotide sharing, were excluded from co-occurrence clustering. Drawn from immuneACCESS, this table holds only the in-frame rearrangements with V and J called that TCRdb kept. Clones are partly lost; checked studies trace under half to an unresolved V gene and leave the rest unexplained. V and J calls plus clone size are reproduced from that table; the DNA served to infer D and trimming. The sample records around 140,000 clones, 88% of which are singletons. The ten largest make up around 0.51% of the sample.

About this clone: It lacks a known antigen. Qualities for individual bases were not recorded, and no much larger clone is one base off.

The paper's findings and limits, for the study overall: Because some donors lacked HLA typing at each locus, the association tests relied only on the typed subset. A later genetic analysis reported fewer N-insertions in productive TCRs among donors in an Asian-associated ancestry cluster than the roughly 650-donor mean. Assigning TCR associations to individual alleles was difficult when HLA alleles, especially DR and DQ, strongly co-occurred. A later analysis associated 16,951 TCR beta sequences with specific HLA alleles at a false discovery rate of 0.05. Because counts were too low, roughly 17 rarely observed V segments, including chromosome 9 orphons, were left out of the earlier analysis of a few hundred of the donors. In a later analysis, most CMV-associated TCR beta chains were found to appear HLA-restricted, with HLA associations seemingly driven largely by CMV exposure. In an earlier analysis of some 640 of the donors, most TCR beta V segments were observed in productive rearrangements about 87% or about 30% of the time, broadly matching IMGT annotations. A few of the identified cytomegalovirus-associated TCR beta chains were confirmed in vitro to be specific for cytomegalovirus antigens. Linkage disequilibrium might explain the correlated functional status among segregating V segments, but an unknown experimental factor could not be ruled out. According to a later analysis, TCR association rates differed among HLA loci, with DRB1 alleles showing the most associated TCRs and HLA-C alleles showing the fewest. The authors suggested that the approach could potentially be generalized to other disease states and immunological phenotypes. The classifier was reported to diagnose cytomegalovirus status with high specificity and sensitivity in both the original cohort and the validation cohort. The cohort was sequenced for TCR beta chains only, and without alpha or paired-chain data the features that could be detected were limited. Most TCR sequences were seen in very few donors, while some public TCRs were found in many individuals. Several of the top co-occurrence clusters appeared to be linked to parvovirus B19, influenza, CMV and Epstein-Barr virus, according to a later analysis. A cluster of highly shared sequence variants was judged likely to represent a technical artifact of the sequencing pipeline. The study listed 150 to 200 TCR beta chains as associated with cytomegalovirus. Compared with equally common non-associated chains, HLA-associated TCR beta chains in a later analysis were more clonally expanded and had lower generation probabilities. The only immune exposure information available for the cohort was CMV serostatus. A further reported finding was that TCR beta sequences accurately predicted the HLA-A and HLA-B alleles for most subjects in the first cohort. An association between a missense DCLRE1C variant and V-gene and J-gene trimming of TCR beta chains was found in a later genetic analysis and replicated in an independent cohort. The presence/absence analyses assumed that sequencing depth was roughly uniform across donors, and that assumption may not be true.

The receptor was derived from a woman between 40 and 55 years old in good health and CMV-seronegative. Material for sequencing was PBMCs.

The bases are TGTGCCAGCAGTTACCTCGACAGGAACTATGGCTACACCTTC. This gives the protein CASSYLDRNYGYTF. The chain is made from TRBV6-5 and TRBJ1-2, and perhaps TRBD1 as D gene, on 6 matching bases. CDR1 and CDR2, per the germline V gene, are MNHEY and SVGAGI. The cysteine opens and the phenylalanine closes a CDR3 of 14 amino acids. The DNA shown is the 42-base CDR3, in frame from base 1. V sheds 2 bases and J sheds 2 bases, leaving 9 bases between their ends.